These T cell receptor beta chains were read from a single sample in a study of cytomegalovirus exposure and HLA in healthy donors. Assay: immunoSEQ multiplex PCR; the TCRdb copy retains only in-frame clones and omits some. The data contain under 200,000 clones, under 80% of them singletons. The sample comprised PBMCs. The receptors shown here come from a female donor in good health and CMV-seronegative. Each CDR3 is given with its conserved first and last residue. A D gene is named only where the DNA matches it firmly. Size is stated for part of the rows, as once, few or many counts, or as a class when the clone is expanded.

j_gene: TRBJ1-6; v_gene: TRBV19; abundance: .; d_gene: TRBD1; CDR3aa: CASSPLRGGFWFNSPLHF; CDR3nt: TGTGCCAGTAGTCCTCTCCGAGGGGGCTTTTGGTTTAATTCACCCCTCCACTTT
j_gene: TRBJ2-1; v_gene: TRBV6-5; abundance: few; d_gene: .; CDR3aa: CASSYSGVNEQFF; CDR3nt: TGTGCCAGCAGTTACTCAGGGGTCAATGAGCAGTTCTTC
j_gene: TRBJ2-1; v_gene: TRBV2; abundance: .; d_gene: .; CDR3aa: CASSPQGGSYNEQFF; CDR3nt: TGTGCCAGCAGTCCACAGGGTGGCTCCTACAATGAGCAGTTCTTC
j_gene: TRBJ2-2; v_gene: TRBV4-3; abundance: .; d_gene: .; CDR3aa: CASSHFRSGEATGELFF; CDR3nt: TGCGCCAGCAGCCATTTCCGGTCCGGGGAGGCCACCGGGGAGCTGTTTTTT
j_gene: TRBJ2-7; v_gene: TRBV6-5; abundance: .; d_gene: .; CDR3aa: CASSYVDRKGEQYF; CDR3nt: TGTGCCAGCAGTTACGTCGACAGGAAAGGCGAGCAGTACTTC
j_gene: TRBJ2-5; v_gene: TRBV4-1; abundance: .; d_gene: .; CDR3aa: CASSQGPSGFGQETQYF; CDR3nt: TGCGCCAGCAGCCAAGGGCCCTCAGGGTTCGGTCAAGAGACCCAGTACTTC
j_gene: TRBJ1-1; v_gene: TRBV29-1; abundance: few; d_gene: TRBD1; CDR3aa: CSVSRDRNTEAFF; CDR3nt: TGCAGCGTTTCCCGGGACAGGAACACTGAAGCTTTCTTT
j_gene: TRBJ2-1; v_gene: TRBV11-2; abundance: .; d_gene: TRBD2; CDR3aa: CASSPIRGGGFDEQFF; CDR3nt: TGTGCCAGCAGCCCAATCCGCGGGGGTGGCTTCGATGAGCAGTTCTTC
j_gene: TRBJ2-7; v_gene: TRBV5-7; abundance: .; d_gene: TRBD2; CDR3aa: CASSLGRGVPYEQYF; CDR3nt: TGTGCCAGCAGCTTGGGACGGGGGGTCCCCTACGAGCAGTACTTC
j_gene: TRBJ1-2; v_gene: TRBV7-9; abundance: once; d_gene: TRBD1; CDR3aa: CASSRDRDGYTF; CDR3nt: TGTGCCAGCAGCAGGGACAGGGATGGCTACACTTTC
j_gene: TRBJ1-6; v_gene: TRBV2; abundance: .; d_gene: .; CDR3aa: CASNRRGSPLHF; CDR3nt: TGTGCCAGCAACCGGAGAGGTTCACCCCTCCACTTT
j_gene: TRBJ2-7; v_gene: TRBV5-4; abundance: .; d_gene: TRBD2; CDR3aa: CASSLTSGISYEQYF; CDR3nt: TGTGCCAGCAGCTTGACTAGCGGGATCTCCTACGAGCAGTACTTC
j_gene: TRBJ2-7; v_gene: TRBV5-6; abundance: once; d_gene: TRBD2; CDR3aa: CASSLAVGLAGSYEQYF; CDR3nt: TGCGCCAGCAGCTTGGCCGTCGGACTAGCGGGGTCCTACGAGCAGTACTTC
j_gene: TRBJ2-4; v_gene: TRBV28; abundance: .; d_gene: .; CDR3aa: CASSTNLAKNIQYF; CDR3nt: TGTGCCAGCAGTACTAATTTAGCCAAAAACATTCAGTACTTC
j_gene: TRBJ2-5; v_gene: TRBV5-4; abundance: .; d_gene: .; CDR3aa: CASSLAQETQYF; CDR3nt: TGTGCCAGCAGCCTAGCCCAAGAGACCCAGTACTTC
j_gene: TRBJ2-1; v_gene: TRBV12-5; abundance: .; d_gene: TRBD1; CDR3aa: CASGRDSYNEQFF; CDR3nt: TGTGCTAGTGGAAGGGACAGTTACAATGAGCAGTTCTTC
j_gene: TRBJ1-2; v_gene: TRBV6-1; abundance: few; d_gene: TRBD1; CDR3aa: CASRGQSYGYTF; CDR3nt: TGTGCCAGCAGGGGACAGAGCTATGGCTACACCTTC
j_gene: TRBJ1-2; v_gene: TRBV14; abundance: .; d_gene: .; CDR3aa: CASRQNHYGYTF; CDR3nt: TGTGCCAGCCGACAAAATCACTATGGCTACACCTTC
j_gene: TRBJ2-2; v_gene: TRBV28; abundance: .; d_gene: TRBD1; CDR3aa: CASSLSTGVNGELFF; CDR3nt: TGTGCCAGCAGTTTATCCACAGGGGTGAACGGGGAGCTGTTTTTT
j_gene: TRBJ1-5; v_gene: TRBV7-9; abundance: once; d_gene: TRBD1; CDR3aa: CASSFGTGNLQPQHF; CDR3nt: TGTGCCAGCAGCTTCGGGACAGGGAATCTCCAGCCCCAGCATTTT
j_gene: TRBJ2-1; v_gene: TRBV2; abundance: .; d_gene: TRBD2; CDR3aa: CASSEVGLAGGLVEQFF; CDR3nt: TGTGCCAGCAGTGAAGTGGGACTAGCGGGAGGCTTGGTGGAGCAGTTCTTC
j_gene: TRBJ2-1; v_gene: TRBV5-1; abundance: .; d_gene: .; CDR3aa: CASHHGYNEQFF; CDR3nt: TGCGCCAGCCATCACGGTTACAATGAGCAGTTCTTC
j_gene: TRBJ2-7; v_gene: TRBV27; abundance: once; d_gene: TRBD1; CDR3aa: CASSLSGTGIHGEQYF; CDR3nt: TGTGCCAGCAGTTTATCCGGGACAGGGATACACGGCGAGCAGTACTTC
j_gene: TRBJ2-2; v_gene: TRBV5-4; abundance: .; d_gene: .; CDR3aa: CASSFSRTPTGELFF; CDR3nt: TGTGCCAGCAGCTTCTCCAGGACTCCCACCGGGGAGCTGTTTTTT
j_gene: TRBJ2-1; v_gene: TRBV6-4; abundance: .; d_gene: TRBD2; CDR3aa: CASSVGRERVSYNEQFF; CDR3nt: TGTGCCAGCAGTGTTGGGCGGGAGAGGGTTTCCTACAATGAGCAGTTCTTC
j_gene: TRBJ2-5; v_gene: TRBV11-2; abundance: .; d_gene: .; CDR3aa: CASSLALGDQETQYF; CDR3nt: TGTGCCAGCAGCTTAGCTTTGGGCGACCAAGAGACCCAGTACTTC
j_gene: TRBJ1-4; v_gene: TRBV7-2; abundance: .; d_gene: .; CDR3aa: CASSPRGSDEKLFF; CDR3nt: TGTGCCAGCAGCCCGAGGGGGAGTGATGAAAAACTGTTTTTT
j_gene: TRBJ2-1; v_gene: TRBV15; abundance: .; d_gene: TRBD2; CDR3aa: CATSRAAGDHNEQFF; CDR3nt: TGTGCCACCAGCAGAGCCGCGGGGGACCACAATGAGCAGTTCTTC
j_gene: TRBJ2-4; v_gene: TRBV5-6; abundance: .; d_gene: TRBD2; CDR3aa: CASSLNSGGPVWYF; CDR3nt: TGTGCCAGCAGCCTAAATAGCGGGGGGCCGGTCTGGTACTTC
j_gene: TRBJ2-3; v_gene: TRBV12-5; abundance: .; d_gene: TRBD1; CDR3aa: CASGLSYGTDVSTDTQYF; CDR3nt: TGTGCTAGTGGTTTGTCCTACGGGACAGACGTTAGCACAGATACGCAGTATTTT
j_gene: TRBJ2-7; v_gene: TRBV18; abundance: .; d_gene: .; CDR3aa: CASSPRPRTASYEQYF; CDR3nt: TGTGCCAGCTCACCCCGCCCAAGGACAGCCTCCTACGAGCAGTACTTC
j_gene: TRBJ1-2; v_gene: TRBV28; abundance: .; d_gene: .; CDR3aa: CASSFQGNYGYTF; CDR3nt: TGTGCCAGCAGTTTTCAGGGTAACTATGGCTACACCTTC
j_gene: TRBJ1-2; v_gene: TRBV11-2; abundance: few; d_gene: .; CDR3aa: CASSLVAGPNYGYTF; CDR3nt: TGTGCCAGCAGCTTAGTTGCAGGGCCTAACTATGGCTACACCTTC
j_gene: TRBJ2-3; v_gene: TRBV28; abundance: .; d_gene: .; CDR3aa: CASSLVSSSTDTQYF; CDR3nt: TGTGCCAGCAGTTTAGTCTCCTCTAGCACAGATACGCAGTATTTT
j_gene: TRBJ2-5; v_gene: TRBV29-1; abundance: .; d_gene: .; CDR3aa: CSVGGLQETQYF; CDR3nt: TGCAGCGTTGGCGGGCTCCAAGAGACCCAGTACTTC
j_gene: TRBJ1-2; v_gene: TRBV7-6; abundance: .; d_gene: TRBD1; CDR3aa: CASSLGQGARYGYTF; CDR3nt: TGTGCCAGCAGCTTAGGACAGGGGGCGCGGTATGGCTACACCTTC
j_gene: TRBJ2-2; v_gene: TRBV30; abundance: .; d_gene: TRBD1; CDR3aa: CAWNRGRTGELFF; CDR3nt: TGTGCCTGGAACAGGGGGCGGACCGGGGAGCTGTTTTTT
j_gene: TRBJ1-3; v_gene: TRBV7-2; abundance: .; d_gene: .; CDR3aa: CASSLDSAIGDSGNTIYF; CDR3nt: TGTGCCAGCAGCTTAGATTCGGCCATCGGAGACTCTGGAAACACCATATATTTT
j_gene: TRBJ2-1; v_gene: TRBV5-1; abundance: .; d_gene: TRBD2; CDR3aa: CASSRGGAEYNEQFF; CDR3nt: TGCGCCAGCAGCCGGGGAGGGGCGGAATACAATGAGCAGTTCTTC
j_gene: TRBJ2-5; v_gene: TRBV4-1; abundance: .; d_gene: TRBD2; CDR3aa: CASSQVSGTETQYF; CDR3nt: TGCGCCAGCAGCCAAGTCAGCGGGACTGAGACCCAGTACTTC
j_gene: TRBJ2-5; v_gene: TRBV7-9; abundance: few; d_gene: TRBD2; CDR3aa: CASSSSGTRRSETQYF; CDR3nt: TGTGCCAGCAGCTCCTCCGGGACTAGGAGGTCAGAGACCCAGTACTTC
j_gene: TRBJ1-5; v_gene: TRBV7-8; abundance: .; d_gene: .; CDR3aa: CASSSTHRGEGGLVRSNQPQHF; CDR3nt: TGTGCCAGCAGCTCCACGCACCGAGGGGAGGGAGGGCTGGTGCGGAGCAATCAGCCCCAGCATTTT
j_gene: TRBJ2-3; v_gene: TRBV7-9; abundance: once; d_gene: .; CDR3aa: CASSRSGADTQCF; CDR3nt: TGTGCCAGCAGCCGGAGCGGCGCAGATACGCAGTGTTTT
j_gene: TRBJ2-3; v_gene: TRBV2; abundance: .; d_gene: .; CDR3aa: CASVVRGRGTDTQYF; CDR3nt: TGTGCCAGCGTGGTAAGGGGTCGAGGTACAGATACGCAGTATTTT
j_gene: TRBJ2-7; v_gene: TRBV4-1; abundance: .; d_gene: TRBD1; CDR3aa: CASSHPGTAYEQYF; CDR3nt: TGCGCCAGCAGCCACCCCGGGACAGCTTACGAGCAGTACTTC
j_gene: TRBJ1-6; v_gene: TRBV27; abundance: .; d_gene: .; CDR3aa: CASSRGESHSPLHF; CDR3nt: TGTGCCAGCAGCCGAGGAGAGAGTCATTCACCCCTCCACTTT
j_gene: TRBJ1-4; v_gene: TRBV9; abundance: .; d_gene: .; CDR3aa: CASSVASTNEKLFF; CDR3nt: TGTGCCAGCAGCGTAGCCTCAACTAATGAAAAACTGTTTTTT
j_gene: TRBJ2-7; v_gene: TRBV7-2; abundance: .; d_gene: .; CDR3aa: CASSVPGTPTYEQYF; CDR3nt: TGTGCCAGCAGCGTCCCCGGGACTCCTACCTACGAGCAGTACTTC
j_gene: TRBJ1-4; v_gene: TRBV30; abundance: .; d_gene: .; CDR3aa: CAWGGLNEKLFF; CDR3nt: TGTGCCTGGGGGGGACTAAATGAAAAACTGTTTTTT
j_gene: TRBJ2-1; v_gene: TRBV2; abundance: .; d_gene: .; CDR3aa: CASRGGPYNEQFF; CDR3nt: TGTGCCAGCAGGGGGGGACCCTACAATGAGCAGTTCTTC